The rows below give T cell receptor beta chains drawn from one sample of a study of CD8+ T cells in alopecia areata. Profiled with immunoSEQ multiplex PCR; TCRdb holds only in-frame clones, not every one. The top ten hold 0.48% of the sample, which has a few hundred thousand clones, roughly two fifths seen once. This material consisted of CD4+ T cells sorted from blood, taken between weeks 30 and 35, from a patient treated with tofacitinib. These receptor sequences come from a human donor with alopecia areata. Both conserved end residues are part of each CDR3.

V,J,CDR3
TRBV18,TRBJ2-7,CASSSGFRYEQYF
TRBV5-1,TRBJ2-5,CASSYRLEQETQYF
TRBV30,TRBJ1-6,CAWSGQGNSPLHF
TRBV6-5,TRBJ1-1,CASRSISQNTEAFF
TRBV6-6,TRBJ2-1,CASSLAGGLNEQFF
TRBV18,TRBJ2-4,CASSPPLADSAQNIQYF
TRBV29-1,TRBJ1-2,CSVAGADYGYTF
TRBV14,TRBJ1-1,CASSQTARTEAFF
TRBV29-1,TRBJ1-1,CSVAAVLNTEAFF
TRBV30,TRBJ1-1,CAWSVPGQSEAFF